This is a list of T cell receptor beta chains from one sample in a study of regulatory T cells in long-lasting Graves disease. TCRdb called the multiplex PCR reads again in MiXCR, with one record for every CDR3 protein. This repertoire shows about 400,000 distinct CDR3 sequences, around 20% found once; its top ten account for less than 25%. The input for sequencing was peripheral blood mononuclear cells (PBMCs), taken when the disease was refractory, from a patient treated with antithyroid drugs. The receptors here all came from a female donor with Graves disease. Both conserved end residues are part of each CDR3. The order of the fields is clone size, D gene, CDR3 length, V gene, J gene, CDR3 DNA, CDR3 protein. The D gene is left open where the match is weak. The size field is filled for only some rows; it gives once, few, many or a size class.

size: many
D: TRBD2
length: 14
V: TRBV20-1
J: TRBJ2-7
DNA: TGCAGTGCTAGAGATCCTAGCGGGAGGAACGAGCAGTACTTC
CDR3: CSARDPSGRNEQYF

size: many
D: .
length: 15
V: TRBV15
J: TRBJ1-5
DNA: TGTGCCACCGCCGTTGGGGTGGCGGGCAATCAGCCCCAGCATTTT
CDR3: CATAVGVAGNQPQHF

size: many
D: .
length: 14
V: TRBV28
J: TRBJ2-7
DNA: TGTGCCAGCAGGTCCGGGACGGTAACCTACGAGCAGTACTTC
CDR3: CASRSGTVTYEQYF

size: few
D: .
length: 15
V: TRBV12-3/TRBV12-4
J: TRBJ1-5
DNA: TGTGCCAGCAGTCAATACGACAGTAGTAATCAGCCCCAGCATTTT
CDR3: CASSQYDSSNQPQHF

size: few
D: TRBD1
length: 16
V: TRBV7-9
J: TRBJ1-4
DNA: TGTGCCAGCAGCTTTTATGGGGGACAGCATAATGAAAAACTGTTTTTT
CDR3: CASSFYGGQHNEKLFF

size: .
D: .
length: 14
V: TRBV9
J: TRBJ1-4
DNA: TGTGCCAGCAGCGTAACCAGGGACGATGAAAAACTGTTTTTT
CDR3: CASSVTRDDEKLFF

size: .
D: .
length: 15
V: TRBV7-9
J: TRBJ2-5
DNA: TGTGCCAGCAGCCGAGAGCAAGGATTCCAAGAGACCCAGTACTTC
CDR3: CASSREQGFQETQYF

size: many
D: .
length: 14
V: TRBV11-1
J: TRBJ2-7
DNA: TGTGCCAGCAGCTTACAGGTAGTGACCTACGAGCAGTACTTC
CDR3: CASSLQVVTYEQYF

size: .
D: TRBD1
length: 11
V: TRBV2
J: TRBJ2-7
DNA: TGTGCCAGCAGTGAAGGGGACAGGGGGGACTTC
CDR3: CASSEGDRGDF

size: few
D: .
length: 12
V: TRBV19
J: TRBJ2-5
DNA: TGTGCCAGTACGGGGGAGAAAGAGACCCAGTACTTC
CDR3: CASTGEKETQYF

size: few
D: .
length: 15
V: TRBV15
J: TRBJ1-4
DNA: TGTGCCACCAGCAGAGCGGGGGCCGTCGATGAAAAACTGTTTTTT
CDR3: CATSRAGAVDEKLFF

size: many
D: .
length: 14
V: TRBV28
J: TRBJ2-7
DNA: TGTGCCAGCAGGACGAGAGGCGGGCCCTACGAGCAGTACTTC
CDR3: CASRTRGGPYEQYF

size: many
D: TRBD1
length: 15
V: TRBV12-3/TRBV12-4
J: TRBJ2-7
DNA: TGTGCCAGCAGTACACGACGGGACAGCGCTAAAGAGCAGTACTTC
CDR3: CASSTRRDSAKEQYF

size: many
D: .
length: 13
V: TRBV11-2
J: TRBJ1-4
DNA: TGTGCCAGCAGCCGGGGGGTTATGGAAAAACTGTTTTTT
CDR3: CASSRGVMEKLFF

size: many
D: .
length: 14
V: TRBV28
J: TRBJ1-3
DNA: TGTGCCAGCAGCGATCGGACAGAAGGAAACACCATATATTTT
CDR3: CASSDRTEGNTIYF

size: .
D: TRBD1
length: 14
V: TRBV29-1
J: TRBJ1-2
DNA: TGCAGCGCCGATCTACAGGGGGGCGGGTATGGCTACACCTTC
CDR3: CSADLQGGGYGYTF

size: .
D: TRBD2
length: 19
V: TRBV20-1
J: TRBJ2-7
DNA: TGCAGTGCTAGAGATGGACCCTCGTACCGACTAGCGGGAGACTACGAGCAGTACTTC
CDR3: CSARDGPSYRLAGDYEQYF

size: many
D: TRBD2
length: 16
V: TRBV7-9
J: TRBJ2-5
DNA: TGTGCCAGCAGCCCTCGACTAGCGGGCCACCAAGAGACCCAGTACTTC
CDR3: CASSPRLAGHQETQYF

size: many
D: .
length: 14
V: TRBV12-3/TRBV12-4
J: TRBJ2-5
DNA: TGTGCCAGCAGTGAAAAGGGGCTACAAGAGACCCAGTACTTC
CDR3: CASSEKGLQETQYF

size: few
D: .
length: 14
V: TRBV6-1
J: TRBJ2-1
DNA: TGTGCCAGCAAAGAGGAGCGCTCCTACAATGAGCAGTTCTTC
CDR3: CASKEERSYNEQFF

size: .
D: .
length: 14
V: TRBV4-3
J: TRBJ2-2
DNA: TGCGCCAGCAGCCGGACTACTCACACCGGGGAGCTGTTTTTT
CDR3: CASSRTTHTGELFF

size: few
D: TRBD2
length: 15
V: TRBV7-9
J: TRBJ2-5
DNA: TGTGCCAGCAGCCCAAGTTCTCTAGCGGGAGAGACCCAGTACTTC
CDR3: CASSPSSLAGETQYF

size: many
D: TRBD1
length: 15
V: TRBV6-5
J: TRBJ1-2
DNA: TGTGCCAGCAGTTACTCCAGGGGGAACATTAATGGCTACACCTTC
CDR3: CASSYSRGNINGYTF

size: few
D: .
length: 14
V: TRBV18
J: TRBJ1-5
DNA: TGTGCCAGCTCCGTGGGGGCTCCCTTGAAGCCCCAGCATTTT
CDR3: CASSVGAPLKPQHF

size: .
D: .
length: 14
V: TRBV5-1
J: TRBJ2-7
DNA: TGCGCCAGCAGCTTGGAACCAGGGTTCCACGAGCAGTACTTC
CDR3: CASSLEPGFHEQYF

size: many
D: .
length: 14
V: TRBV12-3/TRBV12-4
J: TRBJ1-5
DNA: TGTGCCAGCAGTTTTGATGGGGGAAATCAGCCCCAGCATTTT
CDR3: CASSFDGGNQPQHF

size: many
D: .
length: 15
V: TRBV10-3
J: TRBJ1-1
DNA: TGTGCCATCAGTGAGTCGCGGGAAATGAACACTGAAGCTTTCTTT
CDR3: CAISESREMNTEAFF

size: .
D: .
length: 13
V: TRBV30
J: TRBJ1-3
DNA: TGTGCCTGGACAGGGTACTCTGGAAACACCATATATTTT
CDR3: CAWTGYSGNTIYF

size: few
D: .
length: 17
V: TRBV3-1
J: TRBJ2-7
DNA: TGTGCCAGCAGCCAGAAAACGCTGCCCCACTACTCCTACGAGCAGTACTTC
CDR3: CASSQKTLPHYSYEQYF

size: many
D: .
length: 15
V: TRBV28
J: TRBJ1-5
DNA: TGTGCCAGCAGTAGAGGAGGTAGTGGCAATCAGCCCCAGCATTTT
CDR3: CASSRGGSGNQPQHF

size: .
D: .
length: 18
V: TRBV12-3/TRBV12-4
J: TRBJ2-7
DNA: TGTGCCAGCAGTTTATACCGGGGGTTTAGCGGAGAAATCTACGAGCAGTACTTC
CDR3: CASSLYRGFSGEIYEQYF

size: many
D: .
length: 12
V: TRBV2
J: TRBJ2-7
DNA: TGTGCCAGCAGTGGAAAGACCTACGAGCAGTACTTC
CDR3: CASSGKTYEQYF

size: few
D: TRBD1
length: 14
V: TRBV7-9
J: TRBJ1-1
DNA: TGTGCCAGCAGCCCAGACAGGGTGTACACTGAAGCTTTCTTT
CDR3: CASSPDRVYTEAFF

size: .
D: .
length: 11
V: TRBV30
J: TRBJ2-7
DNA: TGTGCCTGGAGTGATGGAGGGGGGCAGTACTTC
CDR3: CAWSDGGGQYF

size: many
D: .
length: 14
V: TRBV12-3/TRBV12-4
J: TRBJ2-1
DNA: TGTGCCAGCAAGCCCGACAGCAACTACAATGAGCAGTTCTTC
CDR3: CASKPDSNYNEQFF

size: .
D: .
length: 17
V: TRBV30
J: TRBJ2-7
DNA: TGTGCCTGGAGTGTGACCTTACGGCGGCCCTATTCCTACGAGCAGTACTTC
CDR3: CAWSVTLRRPYSYEQYF

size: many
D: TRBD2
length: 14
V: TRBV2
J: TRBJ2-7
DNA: TGTGCCAGCAGTGAACGTAGCGGGACCTACGAGCAGTACTTC
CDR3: CASSERSGTYEQYF

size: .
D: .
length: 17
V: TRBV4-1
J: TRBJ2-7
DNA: TGCGCCAGCAGCCAAGAGGGGGGAGCCGGGACAAGCTACGAGCAGTACTTC
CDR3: CASSQEGGAGTSYEQYF

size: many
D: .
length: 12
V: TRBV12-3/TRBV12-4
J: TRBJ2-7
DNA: TGTGCCAGCAGGGAGGACAGCTACGAGCAGTACTTC
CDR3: CASREDSYEQYF

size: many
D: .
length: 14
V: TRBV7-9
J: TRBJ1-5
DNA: TGTGCCAGCAGCCTTCCGGGGAGCAATCAGCCCCAGCATTTT
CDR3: CASSLPGSNQPQHF

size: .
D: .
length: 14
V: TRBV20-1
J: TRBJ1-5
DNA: TGCAGTGCTACCCAGCCCGGGGGGAATCAGCCCCAGCATTTT
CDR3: CSATQPGGNQPQHF

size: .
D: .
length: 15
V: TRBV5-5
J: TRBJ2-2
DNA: TGTGCCAGCAGCTTGGCCTGGCAGAACACCGGGGAGCTGTTTTTT
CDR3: CASSLAWQNTGELFF

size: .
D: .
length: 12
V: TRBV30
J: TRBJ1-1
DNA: TGTGCCTGGAGTGTACGGTTGGCGGAAGCTTTCTTT
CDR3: CAWSVRLAEAFF